This is a list of T cell receptor beta chains from one sample in a study of graft-versus-host responses after intestinal transplantation. Sequencing was performed with immunoSEQ multiplex PCR; in TCRdb, only in-frame clones are kept and a portion is missing. The sample holds under 75,000 clones; 85% to 90% are singletons and the top ten take around 4%. Their antigen targets remain unknown. Sequencing used unstimulated CD8+ T cells sorted from spleen or lymph node cells, obtained before transplant. Source of these receptors: a human donor who was the organ donor for an intestinal transplant. The CDR3 runs from the conserved cysteine through the conserved F or W. Fields, in order: D gene, J gene, V gene, CDR3 protein, CDR3 DNA. A D gene is named only where the DNA matches it firmly.

>NA|TRBJ2-1|TRBV7-6
CASSYTGEAYNEQFF
TGTGCCAGCAGCTACACAGGGGAGGCCTACAATGAGCAGTTCTTC
>NA|TRBJ1-1|TRBV2
CASSSLGGNTEAFF
TGTGCCAGCAGTTCGCTAGGGGGGAACACTGAAGCTTTCTTT
>NA|TRBJ2-3|TRBV6-6
CASTDSGLYTDTQYF
TGTGCCAGCACCGATAGCGGCTTATACACAGATACGCAGTATTTT
>NA|TRBJ2-3|TRBV27
CASSLRAILGSPDTQYF
TGTGCCAGCAGTTTACGGGCAATACTAGGATCACCCGATACGCAGTATTTT
>NA|TRBJ1-5|TRBV6-5
CASRETGLFQPQHF
TGTGCCAGCAGAGAGACAGGTCTTTTTCAGCCCCAGCATTTT
>NA|TRBJ1-4|TRBV4-3
CASSQGTATNEKLFF
TGCGCCAGCAGCCAAGGGACAGCCACTAATGAAAAACTGTTTTTT
>TRBD2|TRBJ2-3|TRBV2
CASSEGYRTSGGAADTQYF
TGTGCCAGCAGTGAAGGCTACCGGACTAGCGGGGGGGCCGCAGATACGCAGTATTTT
>NA|TRBJ1-1|TRBV30
CAWSVLGTTELSF
TGTGCCTGGAGTGTACTCGGGACTACTGAGCTTTCTTTT
>NA|TRBJ1-6|TRBV7-2
CASSLVPRSPNSPLHF
TGTGCCAGCAGCTTAGTGCCCAGGTCTCCTAATTCACCCCTCCACTTT
>TRBD1|TRBJ2-3|TRBV28
CASSFEAPGQGLTDTQYF
TGTGCCAGCAGTTTCGAGGCACCGGGACAGGGGTTGACAGATACGCAGTATTTT
>TRBD1|TRBJ2-1|TRBV7-3
CASSSTGTDSYNEQFF
TGTGCCAGCAGCTCCACCGGGACAGACTCCTACAATGAGCAGTTCTTC
>NA|TRBJ1-4|TRBV11-2
CASSAHRESNEKLFF
TGTGCCAGCAGCGCCCACAGGGAGAGTAATGAAAAACTGTTTTTT
>NA|TRBJ1-3|TRBV6-1
CASTEAPGISGNTIYF
TGTGCCAGCACTGAAGCCCCGGGGATCTCTGGAAACACCATATATTTT
>NA|TRBJ1-2|TRBV4-3
CASSLSFTGDNYGYTF
TGCGCCAGCAGCCTCTCTTTTACGGGGGATAACTATGGCTACACCTTC
>TRBD2|TRBJ2-1|TRBV5-1
CASSPKSGVLYNEQFF
TGCGCCAGCAGCCCCAAAAGCGGGGTCCTCTACAATGAGCAGTTCTTC